This TCR beta chain is from a study of T cell changes during pregnancy in multiple sclerosis. Some clones are missing from TCRdb's copy, which holds only in-frame ones; the method was immunoSEQ multiplex PCR. Of 60,000 or so clones detected, 90% to 95% appear once; the ten largest clones hold approximately 0.36%. Germline V CDR1 and CDR2: MGHRA, YSYEKL. The V end was cut by 1 base, the J end by 4 bases, with 10 bases between. The CDR3 extends over 15 amino acids. The V and J genes are TRBV4-1 and TRBJ2-2, with D possibly TRBD1 on 5 matching bases. This clonotype originated in a female donor with multiple sclerosis, enrolled in a pregnancy study. The sample in question was CD4+ T cells from peripheral blood mononuclear cells, obtained before pregnancy. CDR3 sequence (DNA): TGCGCCAGCAGCCAAGGTACAGGAGTCACCGGGGAGCTGTTTTTT. It specifies CASSQGTGVTGELFF.